This entry concerns a single T cell receptor beta chain. The antigen remains unidentified. TCRdb's table, derived via immunoSEQ multiplex PCR, lists solely in-frame clones and lacks some. Of about 78,000 clones listed, 70% to 90% are singletons. This sample is part of a study of T cell responses to AZD1222 COVID-19 vaccine. The study's findings and limits: Spike as a whole was targeted by vaccine-associated CD4 TCRs, dominant at 160-218 and 743-854. No repertoire was sampled before or during the peak T cell response, only after it. White British people made up most donors, females outnumbered males, and clonal diversity was possibly underestimated. Increases in Spike-specific TCR breadth and depth were seen after two AZD1222 doses.

The CDR3 totals 18 residues. V was pared by 3 bases and J by 1 base, with 9 bases of the junction left unmatched. Germline CDR1 reads SGHAT; CDR2 reads FQNNGV. This receptor was identified in an adult in good health. The rearrangement uses TRBV11-2 and TRBJ2-2, with 9 bases matching TRBD2. The sample consisted of peripheral blood, taken on day 0 of MenACWY control vaccination. The CDR3 DNA reads as TGTGCCAGCAGCTTTCCTCGCGGGGGGGCGGTGAACACCGGGGAGCTGTTTTTT. It codes for CASSFPRGGAVNTGELFF.